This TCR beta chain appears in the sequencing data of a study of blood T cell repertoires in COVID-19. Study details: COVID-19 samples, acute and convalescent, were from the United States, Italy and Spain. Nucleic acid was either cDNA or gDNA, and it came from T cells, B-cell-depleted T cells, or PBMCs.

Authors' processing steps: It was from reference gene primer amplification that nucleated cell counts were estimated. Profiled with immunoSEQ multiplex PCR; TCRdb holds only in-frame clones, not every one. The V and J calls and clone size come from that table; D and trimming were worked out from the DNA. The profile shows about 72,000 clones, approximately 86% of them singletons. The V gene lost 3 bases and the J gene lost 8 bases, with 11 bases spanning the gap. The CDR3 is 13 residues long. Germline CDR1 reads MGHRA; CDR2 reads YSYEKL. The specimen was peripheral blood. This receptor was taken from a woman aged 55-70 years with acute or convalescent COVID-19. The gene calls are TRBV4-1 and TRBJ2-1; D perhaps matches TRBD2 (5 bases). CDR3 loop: CASSQEQRDEQFF. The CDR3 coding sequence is TGCGCCAGCAGCCAGGAACAGAGGGATGAGCAGTTCTTC.